Presented here are 16 T cell receptor beta chains from one specimen sequenced in a study of control samples from healthy donors and cancer patients. The assay was immunoSEQ multiplex PCR, and TCRdb's table has in-frame clones only and misses some. This table holds about 180,000 clones, about 92% found once. Material for sequencing was blood. All receptors come from a man aged 30 to 39 in good health.

The sample holds one count of this clone. V gene TRBV7-8 combines with J gene TRBJ2-1; the match to TRBD2 covers 11 bases. The junction had 8 bases not matched to a gene; V was cut back by 0 bases and J by 4 bases. Germline V gene sequence: CDR1 SGHVS, CDR2 FQNEAQ. The CDR3 covers 18 residues. DNA for the CDR3: TGTGCCAGCAGCTTAGCGGGTAGCGGGGGGGCCGGATACAATGAGCAGTTCTTC. Translated, it gives CASSLAGSGGAGYNEQFF.

The genes are TRBV5-1 and TRBJ1-5; D might be TRBD1 (5 bases). Germline V gene data show CDR1 as SGHRS and CDR2 as YFSETQ. V was trimmed by 2 bases and J by 5 bases, leaving 11 bases between them. This CDR3 is 14 amino acids long. As DNA, the CDR3 is TGCGCCAGCAGCTTAGGTCAGGGTGATCAGCCCCAGCATTTT. It translates to CASSLGQGDQPQHF.

The chain joins TRBV5-8 to TRBJ1-1; a weak D match, TRBD1 (5 bases). V lost 1 base, J lost 7 bases, and 17 bases lay in between. This CDR3 has 15 residues. Looked up from germline, CDR1 is SGHTS and CDR2 is YDEGEE. The DNA of the CDR3 is TGTGCCAGCAGCTTGAGGGTGGGGCAGCCGAATGAAGCTTTCTTT. Its protein product is CASSLRVGQPNEAFF.

This clone was picked up one time. The rearrangement links TRBV5-1 to TRBJ1-1; perhaps TRBD1 as D (6 bases). Germline V gene lookup returns CDR1 SGHRS and CDR2 YFSETQ. Trimming pared 4 bases from V and 1 base from J, leaving 14 bases between. This CDR3 comprises 15 residues. The CDR3 region is CASSLAQGRNTEAFF. The CDR3 nucleotides read TGCGCCAGCAGCCTAGCACAGGGAAGGAACACTGAAGCTTTCTTT.

This clone has a handful of counts. The rearrangement links TRBV5-6 to TRBJ1-5, with unresolved D. The V gene lost 0 bases and the J gene lost 3 bases, with 10 bases spanning the gap. This CDR3 region has 15 residues. Germline loops: CDR1 SGHDT, CDR2 YYEEEE. CDR3 coding DNA: TGTGCCAGCAGCTTGGTTAGGGCAAACAATCAGCCCCAGCATTTT. The encoded protein is CASSLVRANNQPQHF.

The genes are TRBV28 and TRBJ1-3; tentatively, D is TRBD1 (6 bases). V lost 5 bases, J lost 9 bases, and 14 bases lay in between. Germline CDR1 is MDHEN and CDR2 is SYDVKM. CDR3 length: 13 residues. CDR3 region: CASSPGGRATIYF. CDR3 bases: TGTGCCAGCAGTCCCGGGGGCAGGGCCACCATATATTTT.

The rearrangement joins TRBV7-6 to TRBJ2-3; TRBD2 matches at 11 bases. This CDR3 spans 16 amino acids. The V segment lost 5 bases and the J segment 4 bases; nucleotides outside the gene matches: 8. Germline V gene lookup returns CDR1 SGHVS and CDR2 FNYEAQ. The DNA of the CDR3 is TGTGCCAGCAGCCCGATAGCGGGGGGGCCGCCAGATACGCAGTATTTT. Translated, it gives CASSPIAGGPPDTQYF. Filled out from reference TRBV7-6 and TRBJ2-3, the complete variable domain reads GAGVSQSPRYKVTKRGQDVALRCDPISGHVSLYWYRQALGQGPEFLTYFNYEAQQDKSGLPNDRFSAERPEGSISTLTIQRTEQRDSAMYRCASSPIAGGPPDTQYFGPGTRLTVL.

V and J are TRBV10-3 and TRBJ2-7, with D possibly TRBD1 on 5 matching bases. Trimming took off 6 bases at V and 4 bases at J, with 7 bases between the two ends. This CDR3 comprises 11 residues. CDR1 ENHRY and CDR2 SYGVKD come from the germline V gene. The CDR3 nucleotides read TGTGCCATCAGACAGGAGTACGAGCAGTACTTC. Protein sequence: CAIRQEYEQYF.

The rearrangement joins TRBV6-1 to TRBJ1-2, with a weak D call TRBD1 (6 bases). Per germline, CDR1 MNHNS and CDR2 SASEGT. Trimming stripped 2 bases from V and 6 bases from J, with 16 bases between. This CDR3 spans 15 amino acids. For the CDR3, the DNA is TGTGCCAGCAGTGAAAATCGGGGGGGCGCGAATGGCTACACCTTC. This gives the protein CASSENRGGANGYTF.

The rearrangement links TRBV27 to TRBJ2-7; possibly TRBD2 for D (6 bases). This CDR3 is built from 16 residues. Looked up from germline, CDR1 is MNHEY and CDR2 is SMNVEV (reference sequence). Trimming took off 6 bases at V and 7 bases at J, with 25 bases between the two ends. The CDR3 protein is CASSRVPVLAPWEQYF. The CDR3 nucleotides are TGTGCCAGCAGCCGGGTCCCGGTACTAGCACCATGGGAGCAGTACTTC.

V gene TRBV19 combines with J gene TRBJ1-4; D unresolved. This CDR3 has 17 amino acids. V shed 1 base and J shed 10 bases, with 22 bases lying between them. CDR1 is LNHDA and CDR2 is SQIVND in the germline V gene (reference sequence). The CDR3 sequence: CASSIVSLGSEQRKLFF. CDR3 sequence (DNA): TGTGCCAGTAGTATAGTTAGTTTGGGGTCGGAGCAGCGAAAACTGTTTTTT.

The chain employs TRBV5-1 and TRBJ1-1; possible D gene TRBD1, 5 bases. V dropped 3 bases and J dropped 1 base, with 19 bases sitting between them. This CDR3 is 17 amino acids long. CDR1 SGHRS and CDR2 YFSETQ come from the germline V gene. DNA for the CDR3: TGCGCCAGCAGCTGGGGGGGTTTAAAGGGGCCGAACACTGAAGCTTTCTTT. Translated, it gives CASSWGGLKGPNTEAFF.

The rearrangement uses TRBV29-1 and TRBJ1-2; D is undetermined. The germline V gene encodes CDR1 SQVTM and CDR2 ANQGSEA. The CDR3 runs to 14 residues. V was clipped by 3 bases and J by 0 bases, with 11 bases between them. The CDR3 coding sequence is TGCAGCGTTGAGTCTACCCGACCTAACTATGGCTACACCTTC. This encodes CSVESTRPNYGYTF.

V usage is TRBV6-5 and J usage is TRBJ2-7; TRBD2 aligns across 12 bases. The CDR3 runs to 15 residues. V trimming: 5 bases; J trimming: 7 bases; junction bases outside the gene matches: 9. CDR1 and CDR2 from the germline V gene are MNHEY and SVGAGI. The chain's CDR3 is CASSRTSGTSREQYF. CDR3 sequence (DNA): TGTGCCAGCAGTCGGACTAGCGGGACGAGTAGGGAGCAGTACTTC.

This sequence joins TRBV25-1 and TRBJ1-1; tentative D call: TRBD1 (5 bases). CDR3 length: 12 residues. Germline values: CDR1 MGHDK, CDR2 SYGVNS. V was pared by 5 bases and J by 6 bases, with 10 bases between. CDR3 nucleotide sequence: TGTGCCAGCAGTTATACAGGCGCTGAAGCTTTCTTT. Translated, it gives CASSYTGAEAFF.

The chain combines TRBV3-1 (or the pseudogene TRBV3-2) with TRBJ2-7; D is ambiguous. Germline-derived CDR1 and CDR2 are LGHDT and YNNKEL (reference sequence). Between the trimmed V and J ends, which lost 0 bases and 0 bases, there was a span of 9 bases. The CDR3 is 15 residues long. CDR3 region: CASSQDGGTSYEQYF. CDR3 DNA sequence: TGTGCCAGCAGCCAAGACGGCGGAACCTCCTACGAGCAGTACTTC.